This section outlines one T cell receptor beta chain sequence together with its context. Its antigen is unknown. The data derive from a study of shared clonotypes between healthy human individuals. Study conclusions and caveats: The authors sampled blood alone, and tissue repertoires likely differ.

Donors included only healthy HIV-negative adults lacking recent acute infections or vaccinations. Germline lookup yields CDR1 MDHEN and CDR2 SYDVKM. J gave up 5 bases and V 2 bases, and 6 bases lay outside the gene matches. The CDR3 length is 15 residues. This table comes from immunoSEQ multiplex PCR, and its TCRdb copy is limited to in-frame clones, with some not included. This table holds a few million clones, approximately 93% found once. The clonotype was recovered from a man between 18 and 35 years old in good health. Some clones in this sample may be carry-over from other donors' samples. This rearrangement joins TRBV28 to TRBJ2-1, with 7 positions matching TRBD2. Input material: naive CD4+ T cells from PBMCs. Subset meaning: CD45RA+ positively selected. The CDR3 here is CASSLQTSYHNEQFF. Here the CDR3 DNA reads TGTGCCAGCAGTTTACAGACTAGCTACCACAATGAGCAGTTCTTC. Full variable domain (remainder filled in from reference TRBV28 and TRBJ2-1): DVKVTQSSRYLVKRTGEKVFLECVQDMDHENMFWYRQDPGLGLRLIYFSYDVKMKEKGDIPEGYSVSREKKERFSLILESASTNQTSMYLCASSLQTSYHNEQFFGPGTRLTVL.